This T cell receptor beta chain was identified in a study of blood T cell repertoires in COVID-19. Overall study: The United States, Italy and Spain were the sources of the acute and convalescent COVID-19 samples. The cDNA or gDNA used as material had been derived from T cells, B-cell-depleted T cells, or PBMCs.

As handled by the study authors: Scientists estimated how many nucleated cells there were by amplifying reference gene primers. Assay: immunoSEQ multiplex PCR; the TCRdb copy retains only in-frame clones and omits some. V, J and clone size are those of that table, while D and trimming were read from the DNA. The sample has approximately 300,000 clones; about 86% are singletons. This CDR3 comprises 13 residues. Germline CDR1 reads KGHSH; CDR2 reads LQKENI. J gave up 6 bases and V 6 bases, and 5 bases lay outside the gene matches. Sequenced material: peripheral blood. The clonotype was recovered from a woman aged 50 to 60 with acute or convalescent COVID-19. This chain connects TRBV18 to TRBJ2-7, with 10 bases identical to TRBD1. Written as DNA, the CDR3 is TGTGCCAGCTCCCGGGACAGGGGTGGCGAGCAGTACTTC. Protein product: CASSRDRGGEQYF.